These T cell receptor beta chains were read from a single sample in a study of cytomegalovirus exposure and HLA in healthy donors. Here immunoSEQ multiplex PCR was the method, and the copy in TCRdb shows in-frame clones only, minus some. Among over 200,000 clones, roughly 83% were seen once, and the ten largest hold 4.5% to 7%. Sequencing input: PBMCs. The receptors derive from a woman under 30 in good health and CMV-seronegative. CDR3s include the opening cysteine and the closing phenylalanine or tryptophan. D genes are given only for firm matches. The size of a clone is reported for some rows only, either as once, few or many, or as a class for expanded clones.

D	size	V	J	DNA	CDR3
TRBD2	NA	TRBV4-1	TRBJ2-1	TGCGCCAGCAGCCCTCTAGCGGGAGGTCTGATTGAGCAGTTCTTC	CASSPLAGGLIEQFF
NA	NA	TRBV5-1	TRBJ1-2	TGCGCCAGCAGCTTATCGACCAACTATGGCTACACCTTC	CASSLSTNYGYTF
NA	once	TRBV7-9	TRBJ1-6	TGTGCCAGCAGCTTAGGGGGCGGGCTGAATTCACCCCTCCACTTT	CASSLGGGLNSPLHF
TRBD2	once	TRBV9	TRBJ2-2	TGTGCCAGTAGCGTAGACCCCGCTGGGATCAGCGGGGGGGCGGCGGAGCTGTTTTTT	CASSVDPAGISGGAAELFF
TRBD1	NA	TRBV27	TRBJ2-7	TGTGCCAGCAGCTCAGGGGGCAGAGGCCCCTACGAGCAGTACTTC	CASSSGGRGPYEQYF
NA	NA	TRBV28	TRBJ2-7	TGTGCCAGCAGTGCCCCGCGGGGCGGCTCCTACGAGCAGTACTTC	CASSAPRGGSYEQYF
NA	NA	TRBV6-1	TRBJ2-7	TGTGCCAGCAGGAACCAGGGAGGGGGCTACGAGCAGTACTTC	CASRNQGGGYEQYF
NA	NA	TRBV15	TRBJ2-7	TGTGCCACCAGCAGAGATAAGGTGTTCTACGAGCAGTACTTC	CATSRDKVFYEQYF
TRBD2	NA	TRBV6-1	TRBJ2-1	TGTGCCAGCAGTGGGACTAGCGGGAAGGATGAGCAGTTCTTC	CASSGTSGKDEQFF
NA	NA	TRBV5-6	TRBJ2-1	TGTGCCAGCAGCTCGATACTAGTCTCCTACAATGAGCAGTTCTTC	CASSSILVSYNEQFF
NA	NA	TRBV6-1	TRBJ1-5	TGTGCCAGCAGCGTCCGACGGAACAATCAGCCCCAGCATTTT	CASSVRRNNQPQHF
NA	NA	TRBV28	TRBJ1-5	TGTGCCAGCAGTTCCACAGGGTACCAGCCCCAGCATTTT	CASSSTGYQPQHF
NA	NA	TRBV2	TRBJ1-1	TGTGCCAGCAGTGAAGAGTACAGGGAGGGCACTGAAGCTTTCTTT	CASSEEYREGTEAFF
NA	NA	TRBV30	TRBJ1-3	TGTGCCTGGAGTGTTGGCGGAAACACCATATATTTT	CAWSVGGNTIYF
NA	NA	TRBV4-1	TRBJ1-3	TGCGCCAGCAGCCAAGATAGCAGGGGCGACACCATATATTTT	CASSQDSRGDTIYF
TRBD1	NA	TRBV12-5	TRBJ1-2	TGTGCTAGTGGTCCCTCAGGACAGGGAAGCTATGGCTACACCTTC	CASGPSGQGSYGYTF
NA	NA	TRBV5-1	TRBJ2-3	TGCGCCAGCAGCGCTAACACAGATACGCAGTATTTT	CASSANTDTQYF
TRBD1	NA	TRBV4-1	TRBJ1-4	TGCGCCAGCAGCTTTACAGGGGGCTCACGGACTAATGAAAAACTGTTTTTT	CASSFTGGSRTNEKLFF
TRBD2	NA	TRBV5-8	TRBJ2-1	TGTGCCAGCAGCTCGACTAGCACCCTGAGGGAGCAGTTCTTC	CASSSTSTLREQFF
NA	many	TRBV18	TRBJ1-2	TGTGCCAGCTCATCGGACTTGGTTCACGGCTACACCTTC	CASSSDLVHGYTF
NA	NA	TRBV5-1	TRBJ1-1	TGCGCCAGCAGCCAAGGCAGGGCAGGTGGGAACACTGAAGCTTTCTTT	CASSQGRAGGNTEAFF
TRBD2	many	TRBV15	TRBJ2-2	TGTGCCACCAGCGGAGGAGCGGGAGGTCAGAACACCGGGGAGCTGTTTTTT	CATSGGAGGQNTGELFF
TRBD1	few	TRBV7-9	TRBJ1-2	TGTGCCAGCAGTGGACAGGGCGACTATGGCTACACCTTC	CASSGQGDYGYTF
TRBD1	NA	TRBV2	TRBJ2-7	TGTGCCAGCAGCGAGGACAGGGGATACTACGAGCAGTACTTC	CASSEDRGYYEQYF
NA	NA	TRBV6-5	TRBJ1-5	TGTGCCAGCAGTTACTCGTTTGGGGGGCCGTCCCAGCCCCAGCATTTT	CASSYSFGGPSQPQHF
NA	NA	TRBV27	TRBJ1-3	TGTGCCAGCAGTCCAGACAGACTCAGCTCTGGAAACACCATATATTTT	CASSPDRLSSGNTIYF
NA	NA	TRBV4-1	TRBJ2-7	TGCGCCAGCAGCCAATGGGGTCCTGTTTTGGGCCCGGGGTACGAGCAGTACTTC	CASSQWGPVLGPGYEQYF
NA	NA	TRBV20-1	TRBJ2-7	TGCAGTGCTAGAGCCCAGGTCGAGCAGTACTTC	CSARAQVEQYF
TRBD1	NA	TRBV28	TRBJ2-4	TGTGCCAGCACCCACCGGACAGGAGCCAAAAACATTCAGTACTTC	CASTHRTGAKNIQYF
NA	NA	TRBV9	TRBJ1-2	TGTGCCAGCAGCGTAGATGGGAATGGCTACACCTTC	CASSVDGNGYTF
TRBD1	NA	TRBV2	TRBJ1-4	TGTGCCAGCAGCGGCCTAATCGGGACAGGGTTGTTTTTT	CASSGLIGTGLFF
NA	NA	TRBV5-1	TRBJ1-1	TGCGCCACCTCCCGCGGGGCGGGGAACACTGAAGCTTTCTTT	CATSRGAGNTEAFF
NA	NA	TRBV4-1	TRBJ2-1	TGCGCCAGCAGCCAAGAACTAGAATACAATGAGCAGTTCTTC	CASSQELEYNEQFF
NA	NA	TRBV18	TRBJ1-3	TGTGCCAGCTCACCAGCAGGGCGAAACACCATATATTTT	CASSPAGRNTIYF
NA	NA	TRBV30	TRBJ1-5	TGTGCCTGGAGTATCTCAGGAGGCAATCAGCCCCAGCATTTT	CAWSISGGNQPQHF
TRBD1	once	TRBV28	TRBJ1-1	TGTGCCAGCAGCCAGGACAGGGCCCGGTATGCTTTCTTT	CASSQDRARYAFF
TRBD1	NA	TRBV18	TRBJ2-1	TGTGCCAGCTCACCACAACAGGGGCGTTACGGGAATGAGCAGTTCTTC	CASSPQQGRYGNEQFF
NA	NA	TRBV29-1	TRBJ1-2	TGCAGCGTTGAAGAGCCCGGCGGATCTAACTATGGCTACACCTTC	CSVEEPGGSNYGYTF
NA	NA	TRBV10-3	TRBJ2-3	TGTGCCATCAGTGAGTCGACGACGGATACGCAGTATTTT	CAISESTTDTQYF
TRBD1	NA	TRBV6-5	TRBJ1-1	TGTGCCAGCCAGGACAGGATTTATACTGAAGCTTTCTTT	CASQDRIYTEAFF
NA	NA	TRBV25-1	TRBJ1-2	TGTGCCAGCTGGGGGGGGGAGGGCTATGGCTACACCTTC	CASWGGEGYGYTF
NA	NA	TRBV9	TRBJ2-2	TGTGCCAGCAGCAAAAGCGGAAACACCGGGGAGCTGTTTTTT	CASSKSGNTGELFF
NA	NA	TRBV7-6	TRBJ1-3	TGTGCCAGCAGCTTCGGGACGGCTGGAAACACCATATATTTT	CASSFGTAGNTIYF
NA	once	TRBV11-3	TRBJ1-1	TGTGCCAGCAGCCAGACAGAGAACACTGAAGCTTTCTTT	CASSQTENTEAFF
NA	NA	TRBV6-5	TRBJ2-3	TGTGCCAGCAGCCGGCAGGTACCTAGCACAGATACGCAGTATTTT	CASSRQVPSTDTQYF
TRBD2	NA	TRBV28	TRBJ2-4	TGTGCCAGCAGTTTAAGGAGCGGGACCCTCGGCAAAAACATTCAGTACTTC	CASSLRSGTLGKNIQYF
NA	NA	TRBV4-2	TRBJ1-5	TGTGCCAGCAGCCAAGGCGTGGTTTCTGGCAATCAGCCCCAGCATTTT	CASSQGVVSGNQPQHF
NA	NA	TRBV30	TRBJ1-5	TGTGCCTGGAGGGGGACGGGGGCAAATCAGCCCCAGCATTTT	CAWRGTGANQPQHF
NA	NA	TRBV11-2	TRBJ2-5	TGTGCCAGCAGCTTATTCCAAGGGGGGAGAGAGACCCAGTACTTC	CASSLFQGGRETQYF
NA	NA	TRBV14	TRBJ2-1	TGTGCCAGCAGCCTGCCGACAGCTTCCTACAATGAGCAGTTCTTC	CASSLPTASYNEQFF
NA	NA	TRBV15	TRBJ2-2	TGTGCCACCAGCAGAGATAGGGTACGGTTCACCGGGGAGCTGTTTTTT	CATSRDRVRFTGELFF
NA	NA	TRBV2	TRBJ2-5	TGTGCCAGCATCAAGGTCGCTAGGAGCTTCCAAGAGACCCAGTACTTC	CASIKVARSFQETQYF
TRBD1	few	TRBV27	TRBJ2-4	TGTGCCAGCAGTCTACAGGGGGCCGGGGCCAAAAACATTCAGTACTTC	CASSLQGAGAKNIQYF
TRBD1	NA	TRBV30	TRBJ1-5	TGTGCCTGGAGTGTAGGGGGGACAGGCCACAATCAGCCCCAGCATTTT	CAWSVGGTGHNQPQHF
TRBD1	NA	TRBV28	TRBJ2-3	TGTGCCAGCGGGACTCGGCGTTCGACCGGGACAGGGATCATGGATACGCAGTATTTT	CASGTRRSTGTGIMDTQYF
TRBD1	NA	TRBV18	TRBJ2-5	TGTGCCAGCTCCCTGGGACAGGGGGAGACCCAGTACTTC	CASSLGQGETQYF
NA	NA	TRBV6-5	TRBJ1-2	TGTGCCAGCACTGATGTATCCCAAAACTATGGCTACACCTTC	CASTDVSQNYGYTF
NA	NA	TRBV9	TRBJ1-2	TGTGCCAGCAGCGTAGGCAGGGCGCCTGTCTATGGCTACACCTTC	CASSVGRAPVYGYTF
NA	NA	TRBV19	TRBJ1-1	TGTGCCAGTAGTCGAGTGGGAAGGAACACTGAAGCTTTCTTT	CASSRVGRNTEAFF
NA	few	TRBV30	TRBJ1-3	TGTGCCTGTTTCTCTGGAAACACCATATATTTT	CACFSGNTIYF